Below are 18 T cell receptor beta chains sequenced from a single sample in a study of blood T cell repertoires in COVID-19. Using immunoSEQ multiplex PCR, the repertoire was profiled, and TCRdb retains in-frame clones only, with some absent. The sample records roughly 260,000 clones, around nine tenths being singletons. Material for sequencing was peripheral blood. The source is a man between 35 and 55 years old who had recovered from COVID-19.

The chain joins TRBV7-3 to TRBJ2-2; D is possibly TRBD1 (5 bases). The CDR3 contains 15 residues. The V end was cut by 0 bases, the J end by 6 bases, with 11 bases between. CDR1 SGHTA and CDR2 FQGTGA come from the germline V gene. CDR3 residues: CASSLTQTAPGELFF. The DNA for the CDR3 is TGTGCCAGCAGCTTAACGCAGACAGCCCCCGGGGAGCTGTTTTTT.

The chain employs TRBV19 and TRBJ2-4; 8 bases map to TRBD2. The CDR3 loop spans 11 amino acids. J lost 13 bases, V lost 4 bases, and 3 bases had no gene match. Germline CDR1 reads LNHDA; CDR2 reads SQIVND (reference sequence). The CDR3 is CASSRGTRQYF. The CDR3 DNA is TGTGCCAGTAGTAGGGGGACTAGACAGTACTTC.

The V and J genes are TRBV7-9 and TRBJ2-7; 9 bases are a match to TRBD1. Germline values: CDR1 SEHNR, CDR2 FQNEAQ (reference sequence). This CDR3 region has 14 residues. Losses at the gene ends were 5 bases for V and 4 bases for J; bases not matched to a gene: 6. CDR3 bases: TGTGCCAGCAGCCCCGGGACAGGGATGTACGAGCAGTACTTC. Translated: CASSPGTGMYEQYF. Full variable domain (missing parts from reference TRBV7-9 and TRBJ2-7): DTGVSQNPRHKITKRGQNVTFRCDPISEHNRLYWYRQTLGQGPEFLTYFQNEAQLEKSRLLSDRFSAERPKGSFSTLEIQRTEQGDSAMYLCASSPGTGMYEQYFGPGTRLTVT.

The chain carries TRBV27 and TRBJ2-1; 12 bases agree with TRBD2. Germline V lookup: CDR1 MNHEY, CDR2 SMNVEV (reference sequence). V shed 5 bases, J shed 2 bases, and the junction held 4 bases outside the gene matches. This CDR3 has 16 amino acids. The CDR3 coding sequence is TGTGCCAGCAGTAAGCTAGCGGGAGGGCCCTACAATGAGCAGTTCTTC. Residues: CASSKLAGGPYNEQFF.

The V call is TRBV6-2 or TRBV6-3, the J call TRBJ1-4, with 7 bases identical to TRBD1. The length of the CDR3 is 17 residues. The germline CDR1 and CDR2 sequences are MNHEY and SVGEGT. With V trimmed by 5 bases and J by 8 bases, 17 bases remained unmatched. The CDR3 spells CASSNLLQTGRGEKLFF. The CDR3 nucleotides are TGTGCCAGCAGTAACCTTCTTCAGACAGGGAGAGGAGAAAAACTGTTTTTT.

V usage is TRBV6-2 or TRBV6-3 and J usage is TRBJ2-3; no definite D call. Germline assignment: CDR1 MNHEY and CDR2 SVGEGT. This CDR3 contains 15 residues. Trimming stripped 2 bases from V and 0 bases from J, with 9 bases between. DNA for the CDR3: TGTGCCAGCAGTTACCCGAGAGAGAGCACAGATACGCAGTATTTT. Translating gives CASSYPRESTDTQYF.

The V gene is TRBV29-1, the J gene TRBJ2-5; 7 nucleotides align to TRBD1. Per the germline V gene, CDR1 is SQVTM and CDR2 is ANQGSEA. The CDR3 runs to 14 residues. The CDR3 region is CSSRGTEKEETQYF. In DNA, the CDR3 is TGCAGTTCCAGGGGGACAGAAAAGGAAGAGACCCAGTACTTC.

CDR3 sequence (DNA): TGTGCCAGCAGTTACTTGGGGGGGGCGGAAGCTTTCTTT. Its protein is CASSYLGGAEAFF. The chain uses TRBV6-5 and TRBJ1-1; tentative D call: TRBD1 (6 bases). This CDR3 is built from 13 residues. V was clipped by 1 base and J by 8 bases, with 11 bases between them. The V gene's germline CDR1 is MNHEY and CDR2 SVGAGI.

The V and J genes are TRBV19 and TRBJ2-3; TRBD2 might be the D (7 bases). The V gene's germline CDR1 is LNHDA and CDR2 SQIVND (reference sequence). V was cut by 3 bases and J by 6 bases, with 16 bases left in between. This CDR3 has 15 residues. The CDR3: CASSIAWGGRDTQYF. CDR3 sequence (DNA): TGTGCCAGTAGTATCGCGTGGGGGGGCCGGGATACGCAGTATTTT.

V and J are TRBV20-1 and TRBJ2-3; 10 bases line up with TRBD2. After removal of 3 bases from V and 4 bases from J, the junction contained 10 bases not matched to a gene. Germline-derived CDR1 and CDR2 are DFQATT and SNEGSKA (reference sequence). The CDR3 spans 16 residues. In nucleotides, the CDR3 is TGCAGTGCTAGTGTAATAGCGGGGGGAGGGTCAGATACGCAGTATTTT. This sequence encodes CSASVIAGGGSDTQYF.

The chain has TRBV30 and TRBJ2-7, with TRBD1 matching 9 bases. This CDR3 contains 13 residues. With 1 base clipped from V and 9 bases from J, the junction kept 7 bases outside the gene matches. Germline V lookup: CDR1 GTSNPN, CDR2 SVGIG (reference sequence). This chain's CDR3 is CAWSAGQGKVQYF. CDR3 nucleotides: TGTGCCTGGAGTGCTGGACAGGGGAAGGTGCAGTACTTC.

This clone was seen once. The chain recombines TRBV4-2 with TRBJ2-3; 14 bases are a match to TRBD2. Unmatched junction bases numbered 8, after V lost 5 bases and J lost 1 base. Looked up from germline, CDR1 is LGHNA and CDR2 is YNFKEQ. The CDR3 is 18 residues long. CDR3 residues: CASSLRTSGGQRTDTQYF. The CDR3 nucleotides are TGTGCCAGCAGCTTGAGGACTAGCGGGGGGCAACGCACAGATACGCAGTATTTT.

The chain employs TRBV5-4 and TRBJ2-3, with 7 nucleotides matching TRBD2. This CDR3 has 16 residues. Germline CDR1 reads SGHNT; CDR2 reads YYREEE (reference sequence). The junction had 12 bases not matched to a gene; V was cut back by 2 bases and J by 6 bases. The CDR3 sequence: CASSLQSSGSLDTQYF. DNA for the CDR3: TGTGCCAGCAGCTTACAATCTAGCGGTTCGTTGGATACGCAGTATTTT.

This clone was seen a single time. This specimen includes other DNA sequences encoding the same CDR3. The rearrangement joins TRBV19 to TRBJ1-5, with a possible D match to TRBD1 (5 bases). The CDR3 runs to 15 residues. Germline V gives CDR1 LNHDA, CDR2 SQIVND (reference sequence). V was clipped by 5 bases and J by 7 bases, with 18 bases between them. The CDR3 spells CASSDMGRGGQPQHF. The CDR3 nucleotides are TGTGCCAGTAGTGACATGGGGCGGGGGGGGCAGCCCCAGCATTTT.

This chain links TRBV4-3 with TRBJ2-7, with D possibly TRBD2 on 6 matching bases. The V gene's germline CDR1 is LGHNA and CDR2 YSLEER. V was clipped by 0 bases and J by 4 bases, with 7 bases between them. The CDR3 extends over 13 amino acids. The CDR3 loop reads CASSQEGGYEQYF. For the CDR3, the DNA is TGCGCCAGCAGCCAAGAGGGAGGATACGAGCAGTACTTC.

The chain links TRBV7-2 to TRBJ2-7; TRBD1 agrees at 9 bases. The CDR3 is made up of 14 amino acids. Per the germline V gene, CDR1 is SGHTA and CDR2 is FQGNSA. The ends lost 8 bases at V and 1 base at J; junction bases unmatched: 6. CDR3 in DNA: TGTGCCAGCTTTTCGGGGACAGGGTCCTACGAGCAGTACTTC. Translating it yields CASFSGTGSYEQYF.

This clone was recorded only once. The chain couples TRBV5-6 to TRBJ2-2, with TRBD1 matching 9 bases. The CDR3 runs to 16 residues. Germline V lookup: CDR1 SGHDT, CDR2 YYEEEE. The J segment lost 8 bases and the V segment lost 4 bases, leaving 12 bases of the junction unmatched. This chain's CDR3 is CASSLDPDRGFGELFF. The CDR3 DNA follows: TGTGCCAGCAGCCTGGATCCGGACAGGGGTTTTGGGGAGCTGTTTTTT.

This clone has a single count. V usage is TRBV19 and J usage is TRBJ2-3; TRBD1 agrees at 7 bases. V lost 5 bases to trimming and J lost 6 bases; unmatched junction nucleotides: 5. Per germline, CDR1 LNHDA and CDR2 SQIVND (reference sequence). This CDR3 comprises 13 residues. CDR3 nucleotide sequence: TGTGCCAGTAGTTTCCTCAGGGGGGATACGCAGTATTTT. The encoded protein is CASSFLRGDTQYF.